Below, 26 T cell receptor beta chains from the same sample are listed, as sequenced in a study of T cell repertoires in cytomegalovirus infection. TCRdb re-called the reads with MiXCR, one entry per CDR3 protein. This table has 680,000 or so distinct CDR3 sequences, 35% to 40% appearing once. Sequencing was performed on PBMCs. The receptors were sampled from a human donor in good health (CMV status not recorded). Some clones in this sample may be carry-over from other donors' samples.

The chain has TRBV27 and TRBJ2-7; 9 bases match TRBD1. The CDR3 spans 16 residues. Germline V lookup: CDR1 MNHEY, CDR2 SMNVEV (reference sequence). The J segment lost 0 bases and the V segment lost 5 bases, leaving 8 bases of the junction unmatched. The CDR3 here is CASSPGTGRSSYEQYF. The CDR3 region has the DNA TGTGCCAGCAGTCCCGGGACAGGGAGGAGCTCCTACGAGCAGTACTTC.

V gene TRBV20-1 combines with J gene TRBJ2-7; D assignment may be TRBD1 or TRBD2 (6 bases each). Germline V gene data show CDR1 as DFQATT and CDR2 as SNEGSKA (reference sequence). This CDR3 comprises 11 residues. V gave up 6 bases and J gave up 2 bases, with 8 bases separating them. The CDR3 is CSAGGPYEQYF. As DNA, the CDR3 is TGCAGTGCAGGGGGGCCCTACGAGCAGTACTTC.

The V and J genes are TRBV24-1 and TRBJ2-3; 10 bases are shared with TRBD2. The V and J ends lost 4 bases and 3 bases, in that order; junction bases with no gene match: 3. This CDR3 comprises 15 residues. Germline V gene lookup returns CDR1 KGHDR and CDR2 SFDVKD. CDR3 nucleotides: TGTGCCACCAGTGACCGGACTAGCGGAACAGATACGCAGTATTTT. Its translation is CATSDRTSGTDTQYF.

This clonotype has at least ten counts. The CDR3 nucleotides are TGTGCCAGTAGTATAGGGGAACGGCGGGAGCAGTTCTTC. This gives the protein CASSIGERREQFF. The chain recombines TRBV19 with TRBJ2-1; D gene ambiguous. CDR3 length: 13 amino acids. In germline, CDR1 is LNHDA, CDR2 SQIVND (reference sequence). V lost 1 base and J lost 10, with 11 bases in between.

V usage is TRBV27 and J usage is TRBJ1-1, with a tentative D call TRBD1 (6 bases). The V gene lost 5 bases and the J gene lost 5 bases, with 18 bases spanning the gap. The germline V gene has CDR1 MNHEY and CDR2 SMNVEV (reference sequence). This CDR3 spans 15 amino acids. The CDR3 loop reads CASSKKGGSGTEAFF. The CDR3 DNA follows: TGTGCCAGCAGTAAAAAGGGGGGATCAGGTACTGAAGCTTTCTTT.

For this clonotype: A much larger clone is a single base away; this may be a read error. The conserved phenylalanine or tryptophan is not found at the CDR3 terminus, so this likely reflects a read error. CDR3 DNA sequence: TGTGCCAGCAGCTTAATAGAGAACACTGAAGCTTTCCTT. Its translation: CASSLIENTEAFL. The chain recombines TRBV7-2 with TRBJ1-1; D ambiguous. CDR1 and CDR2 from the germline V gene are SGHTA and FQGNSA. V lost 2 bases and J lost 1, with 5 bases in between. The CDR3 length is 13 residues.

The gene calls are TRBV19 and TRBJ2-7, with D maybe TRBD1 (6 bases). The CDR3 is made up of 15 amino acids. In germline, CDR1 is LNHDA, CDR2 SQIVND (reference sequence). V lost 7 bases and J lost 1, with 17 bases in between. Here the CDR3 DNA reads TGTGCCAGTAACCGAGGGACGACAGGATCCTACGAGCAGTACTTC. As protein: CASNRGTTGSYEQYF.

V gene TRBV7-3 combines with J gene TRBJ1-3, with 8 bases that match TRBD1. CDR3 length: 15 residues. V lost 5 bases and J lost 0; bases outside the gene matches: 3. CDR1 SGHTA and CDR2 FQGTGA come from the germline V gene. The CDR3 region is CASSATGGSGNTIYF. As DNA, the CDR3 is TGTGCCAGCAGCGCCACAGGGGGCTCTGGAAACACCATATATTTT.

This clonotype has a handful of counts. The chain couples TRBV12-3 or TRBV12-4 to TRBJ2-1; TRBD2 matches 9 bases. V lost 11 bases and J lost 7; bases outside the gene matches: 18. This CDR3 comprises 16 residues. CDR3 DNA sequence: TGTGCCTCGGAAAGATCGCTAGCGGGGTCCGGGAATGAGCAGTTCTTC. Protein product: CASERSLAGSGNEQFF.

The chain combines TRBV7-9 with TRBJ2-2; D possibly corresponds to TRBD2 (6 bases). The germline V gene has CDR1 SEHNR and CDR2 FQNEAQ (reference sequence). V gave up 5 bases and J gave up 0 bases, with 16 bases separating them. This CDR3 contains 17 residues. The CDR3 reads CASSAPKEGPNTGELFF. CDR3 coding DNA: TGTGCCAGCAGCGCTCCTAAGGAGGGGCCGAACACCGGGGAGCTGTTTTTT.

The rearrangement links TRBV4-2 to TRBJ2-1, with TRBD2 matching 7 bases. CDR3 length: 15 residues. V dropped 5 bases and J dropped 5; count of bases not matched to a gene: 9. Germline-derived CDR1 and CDR2 are LGHNA and YNFKEQ. The CDR3: CASSGVASGNNEQFF. The DNA for the CDR3 is TGTGCCAGCAGCGGCGTGGCTAGCGGCAACAATGAGCAGTTCTTC.

The V and J genes are TRBV25-1 and TRBJ1-2, with D possibly being TRBD1 (5 bases). Germline V gene lookup returns CDR1 MGHDK and CDR2 SYGVNS. Trimming removed 4 bases at V and 8 bases at J, with 14 bases between. CDR3 length equals 13 residues. The CDR3 DNA reads TGTGCCAGCAGTGGCACCGGGACCGCCGGCTACACCTTC. Amino acid sequence: CASSGTGTAGYTF.

This clonotype has a handful of counts. The chain uses TRBV10-2 and TRBJ2-1; 10 nucleotides agree with TRBD2. Germline values: CDR1 WSHSY, CDR2 SAAADI. This CDR3 spans 16 amino acids. J gave up 4 bases and V 3 bases, and 6 bases lay outside the gene matches. CDR3 sequence (DNA): TGCGCCAGCAGTGATCCACGGACTAGCGGATACAATGAGCAGTTCTTC. Translated: CASSDPRTSGYNEQFF.

The count of this clonotype is one. The chain carries TRBV2 and TRBJ1-1; D remains ambiguous. Germline assignment: CDR1 SNHLY and CDR2 FYNNEI. V was cut by 9 bases and J by 0 bases, with 11 bases left in between. CDR3 length: 13 amino acids. CDR3 sequence (DNA): TGTGCCAGTGGTGGGGTAGTGAACACTGAAGCTTTCTTT. It yields the protein CASGGVVNTEAFF.

This CDR3 reads CASSVSGTDTQYF. The CDR3 DNA follows: TGTGCCAGCAGCGTTAGCGGCACAGATACGCAGTATTTT. The chain uses TRBV9 and TRBJ2-3, with D possibly being TRBD2 (5 bases). V was clipped by 2 bases and J by 1 base, with 5 bases between them. The CDR3 consists of 13 residues. Germline CDR1 and CDR2: SGDLS and YYNGEE.

This chain links TRBV5-1 with TRBJ2-4; D could derive from TRBD1 or TRBD2 (5 bases each). There are 13 residues in the CDR3. Trimming shortened V by 4 bases and J by 2 bases, and 7 bases separated the two germline ends. Germline values: CDR1 SGHRS, CDR2 YFSETQ. CDR3 sequence: CASSEGTKNIQYF. The CDR3 nucleotides read TGCGCCAGCAGCGAGGGGACCAAAAACATTCAGTACTTC.

This clonotype was observed a handful of times. The chain combines TRBV7-9 with TRBJ2-3; perhaps D is TRBD1 or TRBD2 (6 bases each). The CDR3 length is 19 residues. Germline-derived CDR1 and CDR2 are SEHNR and FQNEAQ (reference sequence). With 1 base removed from V and 2 bases from J, the gap between germline ends came to 22 bases. CDR3 DNA sequence: TGTGCCAGCAGCTTAGTCCTACTGGGGGGCAGGGCCCTCACAGATACGCAGTATTTT. Amino acids: CASSLVLLGGRALTDTQYF. The variable domain in full, completed from reference TRBV7-9 and TRBJ2-3, reads DTGVSQNPRHKITKRGQNVTFRCDPISEHNRLYWYRQTLGQGPEFLTYFQNEAQLEKSRLLSDRFSAERPKGSFSTLEIQRTEQGDSAMYLCASSLVLLGGRALTDTQYFGPGTRLTVL.

This clonotype was counted between two and nine times. The chain couples TRBV28 to TRBJ2-7; TRBD2 aligns across 13 bases. This CDR3 contains 15 residues. The germline gives CDR1 MDHEN, CDR2 SYDVKM. The V and J ends lost 7 bases and 5 bases, in that order; junction bases with no gene match: 8. The CDR3 DNA sequence: TGTGCCAGCATGTGGGGACTAGCGGGATGGGACGAGCAGTACTTC. Protein: CASMWGLAGWDEQYF.

V gene TRBV7-9 combines with J gene TRBJ1-2, with 9 bases lining up with TRBD1. Germline trimming cut 4 bases from V and 6 bases from J; bases unmatched to any gene: 9. This CDR3 has 15 residues. Germline V lookup: CDR1 SEHNR, CDR2 FQNEAQ (reference sequence). The CDR3 DNA reads as TGTGCCAGCAGCTCCCGGGACAGGGATCCCCATGGCTACACCTTC. Its translation: CASSSRDRDPHGYTF. Supplemented by reference TRBV7-9 and TRBJ1-2, the full variable domain reads DTGVSQNPRHKITKRGQNVTFRCDPISEHNRLYWYRQTLGQGPEFLTYFQNEAQLEKSRLLSDRFSAERPKGSFSTLEIQRTEQGDSAMYLCASSSRDRDPHGYTFGSGTRLTVV.

This clonotype was detected a few times. This chain uses TRBV20-1 with TRBJ1-1; TRBD1 aligns across 10 bases. Germline V gene sequence: CDR1 DFQATT, CDR2 SNEGSKA (reference sequence). The CDR3 length is 12 residues. With V trimmed by 6 bases and J by 12 bases, 10 bases remained unmatched. This chain's CDR3 is CSANDRGLSSFF. The CDR3, as DNA: TGCAGTGCAAATGACAGGGGGCTATCGTCTTTCTTT.

The genes are TRBV28 and TRBJ1-4; TRBD1 is a possible D gene (6 bases). The CDR3 runs to 18 residues. V dropped 5 bases and J dropped 7 bases, with 26 bases sitting between them. Germline-derived CDR1 and CDR2 are MDHEN and SYDVKM. The CDR3 DNA sequence: TGTGCCAGCAGTCCGTTGCTTGACCCGACAGGACGTCGTGAAAAACTGTTTTTT. Amino acids: CASSPLLDPTGRREKLFF.

This clonotype showed up just a few times. This chain connects TRBV6-5 to TRBJ1-1; maybe TRBD1 (6 bases). The germline V gene has CDR1 MNHEY and CDR2 SVGAGI. Trimming left V 0 bases short and J 3 bases short, with 11 bases between. The CDR3 has 15 residues. CDR3 nucleotides: TGTGCCAGCAGTTACTCGGGGGACATGGACACTGAAGCTTTCTTT. This sequence encodes CASSYSGDMDTEAFF.

The rearrangement uses TRBV10-3 and TRBJ2-7; 11 bases align to TRBD2. This CDR3 contains 16 residues. CDR1 is ENHRY, CDR2 SYGVKD, per germline. J lost 4 bases, V lost 2 bases, and 7 bases had no gene match. The CDR3 sequence: CAISEMELAGAYEQYF. CDR3 DNA: TGTGCCATCAGTGAGATGGAACTAGCGGGAGCATACGAGCAGTACTTC.

The gene calls are TRBV25-1 and TRBJ2-5, with 7 bases identical to TRBD2. Germline CDR1 and CDR2: MGHDK and SYGVNS. The CDR3 covers 16 residues. With 1 base clipped from V and 9 bases from J, the junction kept 14 bases outside the gene matches. CDR3 amino acids: CASSELAGATGGAQYF. CDR3 DNA: TGTGCCAGCAGTGAATTGGCGGGAGCCACCGGAGGAGCCCAGTACTTC.

The V gene is TRBV12-3 or TRBV12-4, the J gene TRBJ1-5, with 9 bases that match TRBD1. This CDR3 region has 15 residues. The ends lost 6 bases at V and 7 bases at J; junction bases unmatched: 10. The CDR3 region has the DNA TGTGCCAGCAGGGGTACAGGGGGCGCAGGGCAGCCCCAGCATTTT. Its protein product is CASRGTGGAGQPQHF.

The chain has TRBV7-9 and TRBJ1-4; maybe TRBD1 (6 bases). Germline assignment: CDR1 SEHNR and CDR2 FQNEAQ (reference sequence). The CDR3 runs to 15 residues. V lost 5 bases to trimming and J lost 7 bases, with 17 bases between them. The CDR3 sequence is CASSPGGPFGEKLFF. CDR3 bases: TGTGCCAGCAGCCCGGGGGGCCCCTTCGGTGAAAAACTGTTTTTT.